A single sample gave rise to the 14 T cell receptor beta chains below, sequenced in a study of CD8 T cells in ankylosing spondylitis (TCRdb year 2017). General conclusions and limits of the study: A TCR beta motif of about 8 highly homologous amino acid variants appeared characteristic of blood from ankylosing spondylitis patients.

No antigen has been identified for these receptors. The library was built by means of 5' RACE. TCRdb records Illumina HiSeq 2500 as the sequencer. Using fastp trimming at Q25 and MiXCR clonotype assembly, TCRdb reanalyzed the public sequencing data and kept in-frame beta chains. Merged by CDR3 protein, the rows form single entries marked with the most common genes and DNA. The sample table holds 700,000 to 1,000,000 distinct CDR3 sequences, of which over 9.5% were seen once. More than 0.5% of the sample lies in the top ten. The sequencing sample was made of blood, either unsorted or a sorted T cell fraction (not recorded which). These receptors came from a male donor with ankylosing spondylitis.

The CDR3 DNA sequence: TGTGCCATCACACAGGGCAATAATTCACCCCTCCACTTT. This gives the protein CAITQGNNSPLHF. The chain carries TRBV10-3 and TRBJ1-6; perhaps TRBD1 as D (6 bases). Per the germline V gene, CDR1 is ENHRY and CDR2 is SYGVKD. The CDR3 loop spans 13 amino acids. V was pared by 7 bases and J by 5 bases, with 9 bases between.

The chain is built from TRBV4-2 and TRBJ2-3; 10 bases line up with TRBD2. Germline V gene lookup returns CDR1 LGHNA and CDR2 YNFKEQ. The CDR3 contains 16 residues. V gave up 0 bases and J gave up 3 bases; unmatched junction bases: 3. The CDR3 DNA follows: TGTGCCAGCAGCCAAGATACTAGCGGGGTGACAGATACGCAGTATTTT. This translates into CASSQDTSGVTDTQYF.

As for this clonotype: The junction and the germline gene differ at one end; a read error may be behind it. CDR3 coding DNA: TGCGTCAGCAGCTTTGGGGTGACGAACACTGAAGCTTTCTTT. Amino acids: CVSSFGVTNTEAFF. The J gene is TRBJ1-1, the V gene TRBV5-1; D gene ambiguous. CDR1 SGHRS and CDR2 YFSETQ come from the germline V gene. The CDR3 extends over 14 amino acids.

There are a few counts of this clonotype. V is TRBV20-1 and J is TRBJ2-5; D is perhaps TRBD1 (5 bases). The CDR3 loop spans 16 amino acids. Per the germline V gene, CDR1 is DFQATT and CDR2 is SNEGSKA (reference sequence). V lost 0 bases, J lost 5 bases, and 19 bases lay in between. The CDR3 reads CSARDFRKGVGETQYF. The CDR3, as DNA: TGCAGTGCTAGAGATTTTAGGAAAGGGGTCGGGGAGACCCAGTACTTC.

V is TRBV20-1 and J is TRBJ2-1; perhaps TRBD1 as D (6 bases). V dropped 5 bases and J dropped 5 bases, with 13 bases sitting between them. The CDR3 is made up of 13 amino acids. The germline CDR1 and CDR2 sequences are DFQATT and SNEGSKA (reference sequence). CDR3 in DNA: TGCAGTGCTCTCCGGGACACAAACAATGAGCAGTTCTTC. Translating gives CSALRDTNNEQFF.

The chain carries TRBV4-1 and TRBJ2-1; 11 positions agree with TRBD2. The germline CDR1 and CDR2 sequences are MGHRA and YSYEKL. The CDR3 spans 16 residues. V shed 4 bases and J 6 bases; nucleotides not matched to a gene: 8. The CDR3 bases are TGCGCCAGCAGCCGACTCACTAGCGGGAGACCCAATGAGCAGTTCTTC. Translated: CASSRLTSGRPNEQFF.

The chain employs TRBV7-2 and TRBJ1-2, with D maybe TRBD1 (5 bases). From germline, CDR1 is SGHTA and CDR2 FQGNSA. This CDR3 has 13 amino acids. Between the trimmed V and J ends, which lost 1 base and 7 bases, there was a span of 10 bases. The CDR3: CASSLVAGLGYTF. The CDR3 bases are TGTGCCAGCAGCTTAGTAGCGGGGCTTGGCTACACCTTC.

This clonotype was recorded many times. CDR3 region: CASSLPGQGVSPLHF. As DNA, the CDR3 is TGTGCCAGCAGCCTCCCGGGACAGGGAGTTTCACCCCTCCACTTT. The gene calls are TRBV4-2 and TRBJ1-6; 9 nucleotides line up with TRBD1. Trimming at V came to 4 bases and at J to 9 bases, leaving 7 bases not matched to a gene. The CDR3 length is 15 residues. Germline CDR1 reads LGHNA; CDR2 reads YNFKEQ.

This clonotype came up many times. The CDR3 bases are TGCAGCGTTGATTTAGGGGTCGGCCAGCCCCAGCATTTT. Translated, it gives CSVDLGVGQPQHF. The V and J genes are TRBV29-1 and TRBJ1-5, with TRBD1 as a possible D gene (5 bases). CDR1 and CDR2 (germline): SQVTM, ANQGSEA. V was trimmed by 3 bases and J by 7 bases, leaving 13 bases between them. The CDR3 totals 13 residues.

The chain employs TRBV28 and TRBJ2-2; D is undetermined. Per germline, CDR1 MDHEN and CDR2 SYDVKM. Between the trimmed V and J ends, which lost 3 bases and 4 bases, there was a span of 18 bases. There are 17 residues in the CDR3. The chain's CDR3 is CASSFPQGPFGTGELFF. Here the CDR3 DNA reads TGTGCCAGCAGTTTTCCGCAAGGACCGTTCGGCACCGGGGAGCTGTTTTTT.

This clonotype appeared many times. The chain uses TRBV20-1 and TRBJ2-3; 7 bases are shared with TRBD2. The V gene end was trimmed by 5 bases and the J gene end by 4 bases; junction bases not matched to a gene: 9. CDR3 size: 14 residues. CDR1 is DFQATT and CDR2 is SNEGSKA in the germline V gene (reference sequence). CDR3 protein: CSAGGGVGADTQYF. In DNA, the CDR3 is TGCAGTGCTGGGGGGGGGGTAGGTGCAGATACGCAGTATTTT.

V and J are TRBV7-2 and TRBJ1-5; D perhaps matches TRBD1 (5 bases). This CDR3 region has 14 residues. Germline CDR1 is SGHTA and CDR2 is FQGNSA. Trimming took 2 bases from V and 9 from J, leaving 14 bases between them. The CDR3 DNA sequence: TGTGCCAGCAGCTTACAGGGCGGGGGTCGGCCCCAGCATTTT. This encodes CASSLQGGGRPQHF. Using reference TRBV7-2 and TRBJ1-5 for the parts outside the CDR3, the full variable domain is GAGVSQSPSNKVTEKGKDVELRCDPISGHTALYWYRQSLGQGLEFLIYFQGNSAPDKSGLPSDRFSAERTGGSVSTLTIQRTQQEDSAVYLCASSLQGGGRPQHFGDGTRLSIL.

This clonotype was seen more than once but under ten times. The chain uses TRBV7-6 and TRBJ2-5, with D perhaps TRBD1 (5 bases). The germline gives CDR1 SGHVS, CDR2 FNYEAQ. This CDR3 is 14 amino acids long. The V and J ends lost 5 bases and 4 bases respectively, with 14 bases between them. CDR3 in amino acids: CASSAKGIRETQYF. In nucleotides, the CDR3 is TGTGCCAGCAGCGCCAAGGGGATTCGAGAGACCCAGTACTTC.

The rearrangement links TRBV29-1 to TRBJ2-5; D remains ambiguous. With 5 bases removed from V and 3 bases from J, the gap between germline ends came to 10 bases. CDR1 and CDR2 from the germline V gene are SQVTM and ANQGSEA. CDR3 length equals 12 residues. CDR3 in amino acids: CSVRWAEETQYF. The CDR3 nucleotides are TGCAGCGTTCGGTGGGCCGAAGAGACCCAGTACTTC.